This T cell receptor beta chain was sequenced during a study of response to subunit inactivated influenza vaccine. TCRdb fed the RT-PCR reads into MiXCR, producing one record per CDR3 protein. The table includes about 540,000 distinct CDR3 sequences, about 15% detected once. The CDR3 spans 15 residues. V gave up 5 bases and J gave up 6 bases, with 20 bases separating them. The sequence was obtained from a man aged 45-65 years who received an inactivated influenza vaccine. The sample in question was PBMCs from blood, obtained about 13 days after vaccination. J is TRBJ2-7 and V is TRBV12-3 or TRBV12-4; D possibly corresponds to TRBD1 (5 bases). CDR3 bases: TGTGCCAGCAGTCTGTACGGTGGGGCCAAGGCCGAGCAGTACTTC. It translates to CASSLYGGAKAEQYF.